Listed below are T cell receptor beta chains from one sample, sequenced in a study of blood T cell repertoires in COVID-19. Sequencing used immunoSEQ multiplex PCR; TCRdb keeps in-frame clones, though not all of them. The sample records fewer than 250,000 clones, 82% being singletons. The sequencing sample was made of peripheral blood. Receptors were obtained from a woman aged 55-75 years with COVID-19, enrolled during active disease. The CDR3 runs from the conserved cysteine through the conserved F or W. Each record gives: V gene, clone size, J gene, CDR3 protein. Expanded clones are given a class, and other clones once, few, many or no size at all.

v_gene: TRBV27
abundance: .
j_gene: TRBJ2-1
CDR3aa: CASSLSGGRGYNEQFF

v_gene: TRBV10-3
abundance: .
j_gene: TRBJ2-5
CDR3aa: CATNLLAGGDDQETQYF

v_gene: TRBV5-6
abundance: .
j_gene: TRBJ2-5
CDR3aa: CASSLRTGGPVRETQYF

v_gene: TRBV11-2
abundance: few
j_gene: TRBJ2-5
CDR3aa: CASSFSFSPGTGDLETQYF

v_gene: TRBV28
abundance: .
j_gene: TRBJ2-1
CDR3aa: CATVGLSYNEQFF

v_gene: TRBV14
abundance: .
j_gene: TRBJ1-2
CDR3aa: CASSQGQGNYGYTF

v_gene: TRBV28
abundance: .
j_gene: TRBJ2-6
CDR3aa: CASSLRTGGGSGANVLTF

v_gene: TRBV10-3
abundance: once
j_gene: TRBJ2-6
CDR3aa: CAISESAGSGANVLTF

v_gene: TRBV15
abundance: .
j_gene: TRBJ1-4
CDR3aa: CATSRDRNRSEKLFF

v_gene: TRBV19
abundance: once
j_gene: TRBJ1-6
CDR3aa: CASSAHRGQNSPLHF

v_gene: TRBV5-4
abundance: .
j_gene: TRBJ1-4
CDR3aa: CASSSDRSSEKLFF

v_gene: TRBV9
abundance: few
j_gene: TRBJ2-2
CDR3aa: CASSVYAGHPGLRTGELFF

v_gene: TRBV7-2
abundance: .
j_gene: TRBJ2-3
CDR3aa: CASSLATSVTDTQYF

v_gene: TRBV20-1
abundance: .
j_gene: TRBJ2-7
CDR3aa: CSASSAGGSYEQYF

v_gene: TRBV7-8
abundance: .
j_gene: TRBJ1-5
CDR3aa: CASSLVGGQDSNQPQHF

v_gene: TRBV19
abundance: .
j_gene: TRBJ1-2
CDR3aa: CASSIKGIANYGYTF

v_gene: TRBV7-9
abundance: .
j_gene: TRBJ1-1
CDR3aa: CASSLGSGTEAFF

v_gene: TRBV10-2
abundance: .
j_gene: TRBJ2-2
CDR3aa: CASSDETLPGELFF

v_gene: TRBV4-1
abundance: .
j_gene: TRBJ1-6
CDR3aa: CASSQATGQNSPLHF

v_gene: TRBV7-9
abundance: .
j_gene: TRBJ2-2
CDR3aa: CASSFLAGGELFF

v_gene: TRBV5-1
abundance: .
j_gene: TRBJ1-5
CDR3aa: CASSVDRGKNQPQHF

v_gene: TRBV19
abundance: .
j_gene: TRBJ1-2
CDR3aa: CASRPTSQGVHGYTF

v_gene: TRBV11-2
abundance: .
j_gene: TRBJ2-2
CDR3aa: CASSLQPTGVGELFF

v_gene: TRBV19
abundance: .
j_gene: TRBJ1-1
CDR3aa: CASSIMGYLNTEAFF